This TCR beta chain was retrieved from a study of blood T cell repertoires in COVID-19 (TCRdb year 2020). Regarding the research as a whole: Samples from collaborators originated in the United States, Italy and Spain and spanned both the acute and convalescent phases of COVID-19. Samples came from the ongoing ImmuneRACE study (first 160 participants) plus 1,254 subjects from 6 global collaborators. The dataset comprised deeply sampled blood TCRbeta repertoires from subjects exposed to, actively infected with, or recovered from COVID-19. Where HLA class I and class II types were available, the types were taken from metadata supplied by the sample provider, not from assay-based typing. The material from the prospective study consisted of cDNA or gDNA derived from T cells, B-cell-depleted T cells, or PBMCs. A freely available public database, intended as a resource for researchers studying the immune response to SARS-CoV-2, is where the repertoires were released. Nearly every sample came with metadata listing a de-identified subject ID, COVID-19 status, age in years and sex. General conclusions and limits of the study: The quantity of clinical and demographic metadata differed by source and by participant and was supplied without curation.

The immunoSEQ Assay, a bias-controlled multiplex PCR, was used to amplify TCRbeta CDR3 regions from genomic DNA. On the authors' methods: The number of nucleated cells in each sample was estimated by amplification of reference gene primers within the assay. Sequence reads were collapsed and filtered to measure the absolute abundance of every unique TCRbeta CDR3 rearrangement. For each sample, productive Simpson clonality was calculated as the square root of Simpson's diversity index across productive rearrangements. Drawn from immuneACCESS, this table holds only the in-frame rearrangements with V and J called that TCRdb kept. Clones are partly lost; checked studies trace under half to an unresolved V gene and leave the rest unexplained. V and J calls and clone size follow that table, whereas D and trimming were derived from the DNA. The sample table lists some 6,300 clones, 88% of them with a count of one. The ten largest clonotypes hold roughly 7% of the sample.

Each collaborating institution followed its own protocols to collect whole blood in K2EDTA tubes. For TCRbeta analysis, collaborators shipped samples in one of three forms: frozen whole blood, isolated PBMCs, or DNA extracted from either of those sample types. Germline trimming amounts to 3 bases on V and 8 bases on J, with 16 as the count of junction bases outside the gene matches. The germline V gene provides CDR1 LGHNA and CDR2 YNFKEQ. Reading from cysteine to phenylalanine, the CDR3 counts 18 amino acids. The retained sequence is limited to the CDR3, 54 bases, with the frame set at the first base. For this clone: Which antigen it targets is not known. Base qualities are not recorded, but no much larger clone differs from it by a single base.

The rearrangement joined TRBV4-2 to TRBJ2-1; TRBD2 fits 10 bases in the junction. What was sequenced was peripheral blood. This receptor was identified in a human donor in a cohort sampled during active COVID-19. CDR3 protein: CASSHQAPTSGNVYEQFF. The DNA is as follows: TGTGCCAGCAGCCACCAGGCCCCCACTAGCGGGAATGTGTATGAGCAGTTCTTC.